Reported below is one T cell receptor (beta chain). Its antigen remains unidentified. The template for TCR beta VDJ and CDR3 sequence profiling was genomic DNA. TCRdb used MiXCR to reprocess the reads, holding one entry per CDR3 protein. This table holds 200,000 to 250,000 distinct CDR3 sequences, approximately 57% found once. The sample comes from a study of CD8+CD57+ T cells in acquired aplastic anemia. Study results and limitations: Comparison of patients with controls identified around 30 shared CD8+ CDR3 sequences. The CD8+ Simpson's diversity of patients and controls was not significantly different.

The TCR was taken from a human donor in good health. Material: sorted CD4+, CD8+, or CD8+CD57+ T cells (not recorded which) from PBMCs.

The CDR3 loop is CASSRDRGPSSYNEQFF. CDR3 nucleotides: TGCGCCAGCAGCAGGGACCGCGGCCCTAGCTCCTACAATGAGCAGTTCTTC. V gene TRBV5-1 combines with J gene TRBJ2-1; TRBD1 or TRBD2 may be the D gene (5 bases each). Germline V gene lookup returns CDR1 SGHRS and CDR2 YFSETQ. The germline V and J ends were trimmed by 4 bases and 0 bases, with 17 bases remaining between them. This CDR3 has 17 residues.